These T cell receptor beta chains were read from a single sample in a study of regulatory T cells in long-lasting Graves disease. MiXCR was run by TCRdb on the multiplex PCR reads, yielding one entry per CDR3 protein. The sample holds hundreds of thousands of distinct CDR3 sequences, more than 15% seen once. The same data also contributed to another study, on T cells in Graves' hyperthyroidism and ophthalmopathy.

The sequences come from peripheral blood mononuclear cells (PBMCs), collected at new diagnosis, from a patient treated with antithyroid drugs. All receptors come from a man aged 18-30 years with Graves disease. Each CDR3 is given with its conserved first and last residue. D genes are given only for firm matches. Clone size, where shown, is once, few, many, or a class for clones that have expanded.

clone_size	d_call	v_call	j_call	cdr3_nt	cdr3_aa
few	NA	TRBV6-1	TRBJ2-7	TGTGCCAGCAGTCGTACCTTGGGGCCCTACGAGCAGTACTTC	CASSRTLGPYEQYF
few	NA	TRBV9	TRBJ2-7	TGTGCCAGCAGCGTGTCGGCGTGGAGATTAGACGAGCAGTACTTC	CASSVSAWRLDEQYF
few	NA	TRBV7-9	TRBJ2-6	TGTGCCAGCAGCGGCCGGCAGGGCTTAAACTCTGGGGCCAACGTCCTGACTTTC	CASSGRQGLNSGANVLTF
many	TRBD1	TRBV5-1	TRBJ2-7	TGCGCCAGCAGCTGGGGACAGGACTCCTACGAGCAGTACTTC	CASSWGQDSYEQYF
NA	TRBD2	TRBV10-3	TRBJ2-6	TGTGCCATCAGGACAGAGGGACTACTCTCTGGGGCCAACGTCCTGACTTTC	CAIRTEGLLSGANVLTF
few	TRBD2	TRBV20-1	TRBJ2-2	TGCAGTGCTAGAGCCTTAGCGGGAGTCACCGGGGAGCTGTTTTTT	CSARALAGVTGELFF
NA	TRBD1	TRBV9	TRBJ1-2	TGTGCCAGCAGCGCCCGACAGACAGGGGTCGATGGCTACACCTTC	CASSARQTGVDGYTF
few	NA	TRBV20-1	TRBJ1-1	TGCAGTGCTAGCCCCCCCCCACGGGACACTGAAGCTTTCTTT	CSASPPPRDTEAFF
many	TRBD2	TRBV30	TRBJ2-3	TGTGCCTGTCCTATAGCGGGACGTGGCACAGATACGCAGTATTTT	CACPIAGRGTDTQYF
few	NA	TRBV29-1	TRBJ1-5	TGCAGCGTTACGTTTCTCCCCGGGCAGCCCCAGCATTTT	CSVTFLPGQPQHF